One and the same sample provided the 32 T cell receptor beta chains below, sequenced in a study of blood T cell repertoires in COVID-19. Assay: immunoSEQ multiplex PCR; the TCRdb copy retains only in-frame clones and omits some. This table has about 210,000 clones, 85% to 90% appearing once. The specimen was PBMCs or T cells enriched from blood (not recorded which). The receptors originated from a woman aged 40 to 49 in a cohort exposed to, infected with or recovered from COVID-19 (not recorded which).

The genes are TRBV4-3 and TRBJ2-7; TRBD2 might be the D (6 bases). The germline gives CDR1 LGHNA, CDR2 YSLEER. This CDR3 has 16 residues. V was pared by 1 base and J by 2 bases, with 15 bases between. The CDR3 sequence: CASSQAWGGETYEQYF. Here the CDR3 DNA reads TGCGCCAGCAGCCAAGCGTGGGGCGGGGAGACCTACGAGCAGTACTTC.

The chain uses TRBV7-6 and TRBJ2-2; 9 nucleotides agree with TRBD2. Trimming cost V 2 bases and J 4 bases; bases outside gene matches: 11. CDR3 length: 18 amino acids. Germline V gene sequence: CDR1 SGHVS, CDR2 FNYEAQ. The CDR3 protein is CASSLRWAGGIRTGELFF. The CDR3 nucleotides read TGTGCCAGCAGCTTAAGATGGGCGGGAGGGATCCGCACCGGGGAGCTGTTTTTT.

The chain couples TRBV14 to TRBJ2-3, with D possibly being TRBD2 (5 bases). The germline V and J ends were trimmed by 1 base and 8 bases, with 13 bases remaining between them. CDR3 length equals 14 residues. Per the germline V gene, CDR1 is SGHDN and CDR2 is FVKESK. CDR3 sequence (DNA): TGTGCCAGCAGCCAAGGGCACTCCGCGGGTACGCAGTATTTT. Protein: CASSQGHSAGTQYF.

In DNA, the CDR3 is TGTGCCAGCAGTCCGGGAGCATACGAGCAGTACTTC. Translating gives CASSPGAYEQYF. This rearrangement joins TRBV27 to TRBJ2-7; maybe TRBD2 (6 bases). This CDR3 is built from 12 residues. The V gene's germline CDR1 is MNHEY and CDR2 SMNVEV (reference sequence). V was clipped by 5 bases and J by 4 bases, with 9 bases between them.

CDR3 DNA sequence: TGTGCCACCAGTGAAACCCGCAGGGATGGAAGACAGCCCCAGCATTTT. Its protein product is CATSETRRDGRQPQHF. The chain is built from TRBV24-1 and TRBJ1-5, with D perhaps TRBD1 (5 bases). The CDR3 has 16 residues. In germline, CDR1 is KGHDR, CDR2 SFDVKD. Trimming took 4 bases from V and 7 from J, leaving 19 bases between them.

This clone was seen once. The rearrangement links TRBV19 to TRBJ1-3; maybe TRBD1 (5 bases). The V gene lost 6 bases and the J gene lost 3 bases, with 12 bases spanning the gap. The CDR3 is made up of 14 amino acids. The germline V gene has CDR1 LNHDA and CDR2 SQIVND (reference sequence). The CDR3 loop reads CASRNRTYGNTIYF. CDR3 nucleotide sequence: TGTGCCAGTAGAAACAGGACCTATGGAAACACCATATATTTT. The full variable domain, with the rest looked up from reference TRBV19 and TRBJ1-3, is DGGITQSPKYLFRKEGQNVTLSCEQNLNHDAMYWYRQDPGQGLRLIYYSQIVNDFQKGDIAEGYSVSREKKESFPLTVTSAQKNPTAFYLCASRNRTYGNTIYFGEGSWLTVV.

The chain is built from TRBV21-1 and TRBJ1-5; the table's D gene call, TRBD1, was not cross checked with the DNA. TRBV21-1 is annotated as a pseudogene. The CDR3 consists of 15 residues. CDR3 residues: CASSKGGRDGKPQHF. Written as DNA, the CDR3 is TGTGCCAGCAGCAAAGGAGGCAGGGATGGGAAGCCCCAGCATTTT.

V gene TRBV12-5 combines with J gene TRBJ2-7; the match to TRBD1 covers 9 bases. Germline V gene lookup returns CDR1 LGHNT and CDR2 FRNRAP. This CDR3 spans 17 amino acids. V lost 1 base, J lost 3 bases, and 10 bases stayed unmatched. CDR3 sequence: CASGLANRDRARYEQYF. Written as DNA, the CDR3 is TGTGCTAGTGGTTTGGCGAACCGGGACAGGGCCCGCTACGAGCAGTACTTC.

The rearrangement uses TRBV7-9 and TRBJ2-1, with TRBD1 identical over 9 bases. J lost 12 bases, V lost 4 bases, and 10 bases had no gene match. CDR3 size: 14 residues. Germline CDR1 reads SEHNR; CDR2 reads FQNEAQ (reference sequence). CDR3 protein: CASSYSGTGNGQFF. The CDR3 region has the DNA TGTGCCAGCAGCTACTCCGGGACAGGGAACGGGCAGTTCTTC. The variable domain in full, with the rest retrieved from reference TRBV7-9 and TRBJ2-1, is DTGVSQNPRHKITKRGQNVTFRCDPISEHNRLYWYRQTLGQGPEFLTYFQNEAQLEKSRLLSDRFSAERPKGSFSTLEIQRTEQGDSAMYLCASSYSGTGNGQFFGPGTRLTVL.

The rearrangement uses TRBV11-2 and TRBJ1-4; D is perhaps TRBD1 (6 bases). The CDR3 totals 18 residues. V dropped 0 bases and J dropped 2 bases, with 16 bases sitting between them. Germline lookup yields CDR1 SGHAT and CDR2 FQNNGV. DNA for the CDR3: TGTGCCAGCAGCTTAGATCTAACAGGGAGGGCGACTAATGAAAAACTGTTTTTT. Translating it yields CASSLDLTGRATNEKLFF. The entire variable domain, with the rest obtained from reference TRBV11-2 and TRBJ1-4, is as follows: EAGVAQSPRYKIIEKRQSVAFWCNPISGHATLYWYQQILGQGPKLLIQFQNNGVVDDSQLPKDRFSAERLKGVDSTLKIQPAKLEDSAVYLCASSLDLTGRATNEKLFFGSGTQLSVL.

The rearrangement links TRBV6-1 to TRBJ2-7; D possibly corresponds to TRBD2 (6 bases). Looked up from germline, CDR1 is MNHNS and CDR2 is SASEGT. This CDR3 is built from 14 residues. V was pared by 1 base and J by 2 bases, with 9 bases between. CDR3 coding DNA: TGTGCCAGCAGTGAAGGAGGCGGGGCCTACGAGCAGTACTTC. Translating it yields CASSEGGGAYEQYF.

The chain joins TRBV27 to TRBJ2-7, with 7 bases matching TRBD2. There are 14 residues in the CDR3. Per germline, CDR1 MNHEY and CDR2 SMNVEV (reference sequence). The ends lost 0 bases at V and 4 bases at J; junction bases unmatched: 3. The CDR3 nucleotides are TGTGCCAGCAGTTTATCTCTCGGGGGGTACGAGCAGTACTTC. It codes for CASSLSLGGYEQYF.

CDR3 loop: CASSQDGPGGANYGYTF. The DNA of the CDR3 is TGTGCCAGCAGCCAAGACGGTCCGGGGGGAGCAAACTATGGCTACACCTTC. The chain employs TRBV4-2 and TRBJ1-2; TRBD1 is a possible D gene (5 bases). The germline V gene has CDR1 LGHNA and CDR2 YNFKEQ. The V and J ends lost 0 bases and 2 bases respectively, with 16 bases between them. The CDR3 has 17 residues.

V is TRBV4-2 and J is TRBJ1-6, with D uncertain. The CDR3 sequence is 13 residues long. The V and J ends lost 4 bases and 10 bases respectively, with 11 bases between them. Germline lookup yields CDR1 LGHNA and CDR2 YNFKEQ. The CDR3 region is CASSLSASSPLHF. As DNA, the CDR3 is TGTGCCAGCAGCCTGAGCGCCAGCTCACCCCTCCACTTT.

The chain has TRBV6-4 and TRBJ2-2; possibly TRBD2 for D (5 bases). CDR1 MRHNA and CDR2 SNTAGT come from the germline V gene. The CDR3 consists of 14 residues. V lost 4 bases to trimming and J lost 5 bases, with 11 bases between them. CDR3 in amino acids: CASSVAGGTGELFF. As DNA, the CDR3 is TGTGCCAGCAGTGTGGCCGGAGGTACCGGGGAGCTGTTTTTT.

In its sample, this clone was seen a few times. V is TRBV7-6 and J is TRBJ2-7; 8 bases map to TRBD1. The CDR3 has 15 residues. With 1 base clipped from V and 3 bases from J, the junction kept 5 bases outside the gene matches. Germline V gene sequence: CDR1 SGHVS, CDR2 FNYEAQ. This chain's CDR3 is CASSLGTGSLYEQYF. As DNA, the CDR3 is TGTGCCAGCAGCTTAGGGACAGGGAGTCTCTACGAGCAGTACTTC.

The chain is built from TRBV10-3 and TRBJ2-5; 8 bases align to TRBD2. The CDR3 is made up of 14 amino acids. The junction had 12 bases not matched to a gene; V was cut back by 10 bases and J by 5 bases. Germline CDR1 and CDR2: ENHRY and SYGVKD. The CDR3 is CATHSSGRGETQYF. CDR3 in DNA: TGTGCCACGCACTCTAGCGGGCGCGGGGAGACCCAGTACTTC.

This clone has a single count. V and J are TRBV30 and TRBJ1-1; D ambiguous. Germline-derived CDR1 and CDR2 are GTSNPN and SVGIG (reference sequence). Trimming removed 8 bases at V and 4 bases at J, with 20 bases between. The CDR3 has 14 residues. The CDR3 nucleotides are TGTGCCGGAGGGCCCCCCGGCAGGAGCACTGAAGCTTTCTTT. As protein: CAGGPPGRSTEAFF.

J is TRBJ1-2 and V is TRBV27; TRBD1 matches 7 bases. V gave up 6 bases and J gave up 2 bases; unmatched junction bases: 9. The CDR3 totals 15 residues. The germline V gene encodes CDR1 MNHEY and CDR2 SMNVEV (reference sequence). CDR3 coding DNA: TGTGCCAGCAGCCTACAGGGGCGCCGGAACTATGGCTACACCTTC. Translation gives CASSLQGRRNYGYTF.

The rearrangement joins TRBV3-1 (or the pseudogene TRBV3-2) to TRBJ2-7; 7 nucleotides agree with TRBD1. Germline V gene sequence: CDR1 LGHDT, CDR2 YNNKEL (reference sequence). CDR3 length equals 13 residues. J lost 6 bases, V lost 2 bases, and 4 bases had no gene match. CDR3 loop: CASSQNRGGEQYF. Here the CDR3 DNA reads TGTGCCAGCAGCCAAAACAGGGGTGGCGAGCAGTACTTC.

The chain uses TRBV3-1 (or the pseudogene TRBV3-2) and TRBJ1-1, with unresolved D. V was pared by 1 base and J by 3 bases, with 12 bases between. The germline gives CDR1 LGHDT, CDR2 YNNKEL (reference sequence). The CDR3 runs 15 residues. CDR3 DNA: TGTGCCAGCAGCCAAGGGGAGCTGGCGGACACTGAAGCTTTCTTT. Residues: CASSQGELADTEAFF.

The genes are TRBV12-5 and TRBJ2-7, with a possible D match to TRBD2 (6 bases). The CDR3 sequence is 21 residues long. V was cut by 6 bases and J by 0 bases, with 33 bases left in between. Germline V gene data show CDR1 as LGHNT and CDR2 as FRNRAP. The CDR3 sequence: CASGTDWEPLGSGASSYEQYF. The CDR3 DNA reads as TGTGCTAGTGGCACGGACTGGGAACCCTTAGGTAGCGGCGCTAGCTCCTACGAGCAGTACTTC.

This clone was recorded once. The V call is TRBV30, the J call TRBJ2-2, with D perhaps matching TRBD2 (5 bases). V was pared by 3 bases and J by 2 bases, with 19 bases between. Germline V lookup: CDR1 GTSNPN, CDR2 SVGIG (reference sequence). This CDR3 region has 17 residues. CDR3 bases: TGTGCCTGGAGAGACTTCAGCGGAAGGTTTAACACCGGGGAGCTGTTTTTT. This translates into CAWRDFSGRFNTGELFF. The full variable domain, with the rest looked up from reference TRBV30 and TRBJ2-2, is SQTIHQWPATLVQPVGSPLSLECTVEGTSNPNLYWYRQAAGRGLQLLFYSVGIGQISSEVPQNLSASRPQDRQFILSSKKLLLSDSGFYLCAWRDFSGRFNTGELFFGEGSRLTVL.

The rearrangement joins TRBV6-2 or TRBV6-3 to TRBJ2-1, with 7 bases that match TRBD1. Trimming removed 5 bases from V and 3 bases from J; junction bases left unmatched: 10. Germline lookup yields CDR1 MNHEY and CDR2 SVGEGT. This CDR3 comprises 16 residues. The CDR3 nucleotides read TGTGCCAGCAGTGACGACCCTCGGGACAGCTACAATGAGCAGTTCTTC. This gives the protein CASSDDPRDSYNEQFF.

The chain carries TRBV13 and TRBJ1-6; possibly TRBD1 for D (6 bases). Germline V CDR1 and CDR2: PRHDT, FYEKMQ (reference sequence). Between the trimmed V and J ends, which lost 3 bases and 9 bases, there was a span of 18 bases. The CDR3 length is 16 residues. CDR3 loop: CASSLRWTESSSPLHF. Here the CDR3 DNA reads TGTGCCAGCAGCTTGCGTTGGACAGAGTCAAGTTCACCCCTCCACTTT.

Only one count was recorded for this clone. The V and J genes are TRBV6-6 and TRBJ2-5, with 11 bases that match TRBD2. V gave up 5 bases and J gave up 5 bases; unmatched junction bases: 10. This CDR3 comprises 16 residues. Per germline, CDR1 MNHNY and CDR2 SVGAGI (reference sequence). The CDR3 spells CASSRTLAGGAETQYF. The CDR3 DNA follows: TGTGCCAGCAGTCGAACTCTAGCGGGGGGTGCGGAGACCCAGTACTTC.

To note about this clone: At one of its ends the junction is not consistent with the germline gene, which may arise from a read error. Here the CDR3 DNA reads TGTGCCCGCAGGGGGCGGAAGGACGGCTACACCTTC. This encodes CARRGRKDGYTF. The chain has TRBV2 and TRBJ1-2, with 8 positions matching TRBD1. This CDR3 is 12 amino acids long. Germline CDR1 SNHLY, CDR2 FYNNEI.

The J gene is TRBJ2-1, the V gene TRBV15, with D perhaps TRBD1 (6 bases). The CDR3 length is 13 residues. Per germline, CDR1 LNHNV and CDR2 YYDKDF (reference sequence). Trimming took 5 bases from V and 4 from J, leaving 9 bases between them. CDR3 protein: CATSGQLYNEQFF. In DNA, the CDR3 is TGTGCCACCAGCGGACAGCTATACAATGAGCAGTTCTTC.

The V call is TRBV29-1, the J call TRBJ2-5, with 7 bases matching TRBD2. Per germline, CDR1 SQVTM and CDR2 ANQGSEA. There are 14 residues in the CDR3. Trimming at V came to 1 base and at J to 2 bases, leaving 4 bases not matched to a gene. CDR3 residues: CSVEGGGDQETQYF. The DNA of the CDR3 is TGCAGCGTTGAAGGCGGGGGAGATCAAGAGACCCAGTACTTC.

This clone was seen only a few times. The V and J genes are TRBV4-1 and TRBJ1-2, with D possibly matching TRBD1 (6 bases). The CDR3 is 13 amino acids. Germline CDR1 is MGHRA and CDR2 is YSYEKL. Trimming pared 6 bases from V and 8 bases from J, leaving 16 bases between. The CDR3 spells CASRQTGLEGYTF. The CDR3, as DNA: TGCGCCAGCAGGCAGACAGGATTGGAAGGCTACACCTTC.

The chain has TRBV4-1 and TRBJ2-7; the match to TRBD2 covers 7 bases. V gave up 4 bases and J gave up 3 bases; unmatched junction bases: 9. Germline V lookup: CDR1 MGHRA, CDR2 YSYEKL. This CDR3 comprises 15 residues. The CDR3 nucleotides read TGCGCCAGCAGCCCTACTTGGACGGGGGGCTACGAGCAGTACTTC. Amino acids: CASSPTWTGGYEQYF.

The rearrangement links TRBV10-2 to TRBJ1-1; 8 nucleotides align to TRBD1. CDR1 is WSHSY, CDR2 SAAADI, per germline. V lost 7 bases to trimming and J lost 1 base; unmatched junction nucleotides: 5. This CDR3 region has 14 residues. In DNA form, the CDR3 reads TGCGCCAGCACCCCGACAGGGGCGAACACTGAAGCTTTCTTT. It specifies CASTPTGANTEAFF.